The 9 T cell receptor beta chains in this list originate from one sample, sequenced in a study of blood T cell repertoires in COVID-19. Profiled with immunoSEQ multiplex PCR; TCRdb holds only in-frame clones, not every one. The sample records 150,000 to 200,000 clones, about 77% being singletons. The sequencing input was peripheral blood. These receptors were collected from a woman of 80 years or more with active or convalescent COVID-19.

The chain is built from TRBV7-8 and TRBJ1-2, with 7 bases aligning to TRBD1. This CDR3 is 16 amino acids long. V gave up 1 base and J gave up 1 base; unmatched junction bases: 6. CDR1 and CDR2 (germline): SGHVS, FQNEAQ. In nucleotides, the CDR3 is TGTGCCAGCAGCTTAGGGGTGACAGGGAATAACTATGGCTACACCTTC. It yields the protein CASSLGVTGNNYGYTF.

The V call is TRBV3-1 (or the pseudogene TRBV3-2), the J call TRBJ2-4, with 8 bases fitting TRBD2. This CDR3 spans 20 amino acids. Germline loops: CDR1 LGHDT, CDR2 YNNKEL (reference sequence). V trimming: 1 base; J trimming: 0 bases; junction bases outside the gene matches: 14. CDR3 in amino acids: CASSQVSALADQLAKNIQYF. The CDR3 nucleotides read TGTGCCAGCAGCCAAGTGTCGGCACTAGCGGACCAACTAGCCAAAAACATTCAGTACTTC.

The chain combines TRBV6-6 with TRBJ1-3, with no clear D. The CDR3 is 14 amino acids. V shed 5 bases and J shed 4 bases, with 12 bases lying between them. Germline V gives CDR1 MNHNY, CDR2 SVGAGI (reference sequence). Here the CDR3 DNA reads TGTGCCAGCAGTAGTCTAGCACGGGGAAACACCATATATTTT. It specifies CASSSLARGNTIYF.

The rearrangement joins TRBV5-6 to TRBJ2-5; 8 positions agree with TRBD1. The germline V gene has CDR1 SGHDT and CDR2 YYEEEE. V lost 4 bases and J lost 5; bases outside the gene matches: 4. There are 13 residues in the CDR3. This CDR3 reads CASSKTGAETQYF. As DNA, the CDR3 is TGTGCCAGCAGCAAGACAGGGGCGGAGACCCAGTACTTC.

The chain links TRBV2 to TRBJ1-1; D remains unclear. The CDR3 is made up of 13 amino acids. Per the germline V gene, CDR1 is SNHLY and CDR2 is FYNNEI. Trimming pared 1 base from V and 4 bases from J, leaving 7 bases between. The CDR3 nucleotides read TGTGCCAGCAGTGAAGGTTACGGCACTGAAGCTTTCTTT. It yields the protein CASSEGYGTEAFF.

The sample holds a few counts of this clone. V gene TRBV6-2 or TRBV6-3 combines with J gene TRBJ1-5; TRBD1 matches at 8 bases. Trimming took 6 bases from V and 6 from J; bases not matched to a gene: 7. CDR3 length: 14 residues. The germline V gene has CDR1 MNHEY and CDR2 SVGEGT. In nucleotides, the CDR3 is TGTGCCAGCAGCCGCGGACAGGGAGGTCAGCCCCAGCATTTT. Residues: CASSRGQGGQPQHF.

The chain carries TRBV15 and TRBJ1-4, with a weak D call TRBD1 (5 bases). Germline-derived CDR1 and CDR2 are LNHNV and YYDKDF (reference sequence). Trimming removed 5 bases from V and 3 bases from J, with 13 bases in between. This CDR3 has 15 amino acids. The CDR3 loop reads CATSRIQDPNEKLFF. In DNA, the CDR3 is TGTGCCACCAGCCGTATACAGGACCCTAATGAAAAACTGTTTTTT.

The rearrangement joins TRBV28 to TRBJ1-2; 9 bases are a match to TRBD1. CDR3 length equals 16 residues. The trim removed 5 bases at V and 4 bases at J, leaving 11 bases unmatched. The germline gives CDR1 MDHEN, CDR2 SYDVKM. The CDR3 DNA reads TGTGCCAGCAGTCCTACTCCCGGGACAGGGTTCTATGGCTACACCTTC. Its translation is CASSPTPGTGFYGYTF.

This chain connects TRBV12-3 or TRBV12-4 to TRBJ1-2; 9 bases fit TRBD1. CDR3 length: 13 residues. Trimming removed 5 bases from V and 7 bases from J; junction bases left unmatched: 5. DNA of the CDR3: TGTGCCAGCAGTGTGACAGGGGGTTCTGGCTACACCTTC. Its translation is CASSVTGGSGYTF.